This T cell receptor beta chain was identified in a study of monozygotic twins with inflammatory bowel disease. Study conclusions and caveats: The results supported no single strong signal or clonotype associated with IBD.

CDR1 is LGHDT, CDR2 YNNKEL, per germline (reference sequence). The CDR3 contains 12 residues. Concerning this clonotype: Antigen specificity is unknown.

Following a re-call of the 5' RACE reads, TCRdb has one entry per CDR3 protein and lacks DNA. The table lists 88,000 or so distinct CDR3 sequences. This TCR derives from a human donor with ulcerative colitis or Crohn's disease, or a healthy co-twin of an affected twin (not recorded which). The source material was blood. The rearrangement uses TRBV3-1 and TRBJ2-5; TCRdb calls TRBD1, which cannot be checked without DNA. The CDR3 here is CASSRSGETQYF.